The 10 T cell receptor beta chains in this list originate from one sample, sequenced in a study of cytotoxic CD8 clonotypes in ibrutinib-treated CLL. Generated by immunoSEQ multiplex PCR, the TCRdb table keeps only in-frame clones and is missing some. The sample yields roughly 250,000 clones, around 70% seen once. Specimen: PBMCs, collected after 24 months of ibrutinib treatment. These receptors all come from a human donor with chronic lymphocytic leukemia.

The chain links TRBV7-9 to TRBJ2-7; D tentatively reads TRBD1 or TRBD2 (7 bases each). Germline loops: CDR1 SEHNR, CDR2 FQNEAQ (reference sequence). V lost 4 bases and J lost 4, with 11 bases in between. This CDR3 contains 13 residues. CDR3 coding DNA: TGTGCCAGCAGCTCAGGGGGGGCGTACGAGCAGTACTTC. It encodes CASSSGGAYEQYF.

The rearrangement links TRBV30 to TRBJ1-5; D is unclear. V lost 1 base, J lost 4 bases, and 11 bases lay in between. CDR3 size: 14 residues. Germline assignment: CDR1 GTSNPN and CDR2 SVGIG (reference sequence). CDR3 in DNA: TGTGCCTGGAGTGGGTCGGTAGAAAATCAGCCCCAGCATTTT. It encodes CAWSGSVENQPQHF.

The table lists this clone with a count of one. The V and J genes are TRBV7-3 and TRBJ1-1; TRBD1 might be the D (6 bases). Trimming removed 5 bases at V and 10 bases at J, with 20 bases between. The CDR3 has 14 residues. Germline V gives CDR1 SGHTA, CDR2 FQGTGA. DNA of the CDR3: TGTGCCAGCAGCCCCGCCAGGGAGGGGGGCCCAGCTTTCTTT. Its translation is CASSPAREGGPAFF.

About this clone: The identical CDR3 is also encoded by other nucleotide sequences in the sample. The rearrangement links TRBV20-1 to TRBJ2-7; D not certain. The CDR3 is 11 amino acids. V lost 5 bases, J lost 4 bases, and 9 bases lay in between. Germline assignment: CDR1 DFQATT and CDR2 SNEGSKA (reference sequence). CDR3 sequence: CSASSEYEQYF. The CDR3 DNA reads as TGCAGTGCTTCGTCGGAATACGAGCAGTACTTC.

In its sample, this clone was seen a few times. V is TRBV15 and J is TRBJ1-1, with D possibly being TRBD1 (6 bases). The germline V and J ends were trimmed by 2 bases and 5 bases, with 9 bases remaining between them. The CDR3 is 13 amino acids. CDR1 LNHNV and CDR2 YYDKDF come from the germline V gene (reference sequence). DNA for the CDR3: TGTGCCACCAGCAGAACACAGGGAACTGAAGCTTTCTTT. Its protein product is CATSRTQGTEAFF.

Concerning this clone itself: In the same sample, other DNA sequences code for this CDR3. The rearrangement links TRBV6-5 to TRBJ2-3, with 7 nucleotides matching TRBD1. The V gene end was trimmed by 0 bases and the J gene end by 6 bases; junction bases not matched to a gene: 0. Germline V gene lookup returns CDR1 MNHEY and CDR2 SVGAGI. There are 13 residues in the CDR3. This chain's CDR3 is CASSYSRGDTQYF. CDR3 bases: TGTGCCAGCAGTTACTCCAGGGGGGATACGCAGTATTTT.

The V call is TRBV7-3, the J call TRBJ2-6; TRBD1 matches 10 bases. This CDR3 spans 16 amino acids. The junction had 6 bases not matched to a gene; V was cut back by 8 bases and J by 2 bases. Germline-derived CDR1 and CDR2 are SGHTA and FQGTGA. CDR3 sequence reads: CASGRQGAPGANVLTF. In nucleotides, the CDR3 is TGTGCCAGCGGAAGACAGGGGGCGCCTGGGGCCAACGTCCTGACTTTC.

The genes are TRBV27 and TRBJ2-7; 7 nucleotides line up with TRBD2. J lost 3 bases, V lost 3 bases, and 11 bases had no gene match. Germline V gene data show CDR1 as MNHEY and CDR2 as SMNVEV (reference sequence). This CDR3 has 16 residues. CDR3 coding DNA: TGTGCCAGCAGTTTCTACTTCCTAGCGGACCGCTACGAGCAGTACTTC. It encodes CASSFYFLADRYEQYF.

The chain has TRBV7-2 and TRBJ2-1, with 8 nucleotides matching TRBD1. V shed 0 bases and J 7 bases; nucleotides not matched to a gene: 5. The CDR3 extends over 15 amino acids. The germline gives CDR1 SGHTA, CDR2 FQGNSA. The CDR3 DNA reads as TGTGCCAGCAGCTTAGCGCGGACAGGGAGGAATGAGCAGTTCTTC. Protein product: CASSLARTGRNEQFF.

The V and J genes are TRBV29-1 and TRBJ2-1; 14 bases map to TRBD2. The ends lost 6 bases at V and 10 bases at J; junction bases unmatched: 8. From germline, CDR1 is SQVTM and CDR2 ANQGSEA. The length of the CDR3 is 14 residues. CDR3 residues: CSVPGLAGAGEQFF. The CDR3 region has the DNA TGCAGCGTGCCGGGACTAGCGGGAGCTGGGGAGCAGTTCTTC.